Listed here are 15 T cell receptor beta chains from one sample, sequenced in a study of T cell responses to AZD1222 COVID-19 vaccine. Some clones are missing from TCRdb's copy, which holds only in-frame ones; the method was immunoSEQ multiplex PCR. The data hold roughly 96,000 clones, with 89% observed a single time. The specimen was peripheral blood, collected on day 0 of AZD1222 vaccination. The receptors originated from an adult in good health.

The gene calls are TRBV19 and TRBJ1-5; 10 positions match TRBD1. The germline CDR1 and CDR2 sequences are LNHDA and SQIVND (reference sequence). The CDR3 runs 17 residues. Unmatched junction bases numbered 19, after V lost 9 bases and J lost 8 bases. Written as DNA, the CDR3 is TGTGCCAGCAATCGGGAATCTGCGGGACAGGGGAGTGAGCCCCAGCATTTT. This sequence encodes CASNRESAGQGSEPQHF.

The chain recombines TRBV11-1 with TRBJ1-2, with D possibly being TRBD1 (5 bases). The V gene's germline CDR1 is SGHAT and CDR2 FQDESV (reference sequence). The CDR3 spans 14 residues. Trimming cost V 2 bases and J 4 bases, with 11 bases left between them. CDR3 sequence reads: CASSLSGMGYGYTF. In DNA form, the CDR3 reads TGTGCCAGCAGCTTATCAGGGATGGGCTATGGCTACACCTTC.

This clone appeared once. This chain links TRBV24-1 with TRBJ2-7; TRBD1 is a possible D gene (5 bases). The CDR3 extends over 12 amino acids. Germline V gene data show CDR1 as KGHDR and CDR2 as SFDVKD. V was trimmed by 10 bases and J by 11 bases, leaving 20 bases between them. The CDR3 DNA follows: TGTGCCACTCAGGGTACCGGAGAGAGAAAGTACTTC. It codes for CATQGTGERKYF.

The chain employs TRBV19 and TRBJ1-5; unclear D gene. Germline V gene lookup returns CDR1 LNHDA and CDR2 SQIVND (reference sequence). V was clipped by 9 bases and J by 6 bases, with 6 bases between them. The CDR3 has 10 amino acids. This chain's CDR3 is CARVAQPQHF. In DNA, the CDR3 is TGTGCCAGAGTCGCTCAGCCCCAGCATTTT.

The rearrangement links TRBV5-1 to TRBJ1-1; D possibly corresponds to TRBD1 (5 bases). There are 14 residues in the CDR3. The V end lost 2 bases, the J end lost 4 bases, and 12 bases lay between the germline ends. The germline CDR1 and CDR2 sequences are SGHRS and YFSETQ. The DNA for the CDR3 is TGCGCCAGCAGCTTTGGAGGGGACGCCACTGAAGCTTTCTTT. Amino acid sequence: CASSFGGDATEAFF.

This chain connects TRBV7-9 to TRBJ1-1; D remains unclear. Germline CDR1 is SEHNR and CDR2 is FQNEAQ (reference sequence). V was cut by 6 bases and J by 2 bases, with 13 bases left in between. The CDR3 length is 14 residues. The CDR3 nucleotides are TGTGCCAGCAGTTTAATGGGGAGTAACACTGAAGCTTTCTTT. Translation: CASSLMGSNTEAFF.

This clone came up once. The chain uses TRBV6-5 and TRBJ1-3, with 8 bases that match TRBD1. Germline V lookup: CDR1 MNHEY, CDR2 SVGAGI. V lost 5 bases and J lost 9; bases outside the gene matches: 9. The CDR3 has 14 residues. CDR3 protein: CASSRTGFLSTIYF. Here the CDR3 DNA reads TGTGCCAGCAGTCGGACAGGGTTCTTATCCACCATATATTTT.

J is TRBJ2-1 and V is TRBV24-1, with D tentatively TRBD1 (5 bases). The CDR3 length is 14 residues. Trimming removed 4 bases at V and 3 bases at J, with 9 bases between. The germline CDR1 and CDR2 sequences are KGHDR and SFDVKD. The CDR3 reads CATSDPDSYNEQFF. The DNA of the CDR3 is TGTGCCACCAGTGACCCTGACAGCTACAATGAGCAGTTCTTC.

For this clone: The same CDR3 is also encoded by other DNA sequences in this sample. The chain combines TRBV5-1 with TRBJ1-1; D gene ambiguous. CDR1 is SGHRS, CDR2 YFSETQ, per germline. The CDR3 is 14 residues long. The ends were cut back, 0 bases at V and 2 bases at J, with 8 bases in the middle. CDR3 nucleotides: TGCGCCAGCAGCTTGGGGACGGCTAACACTGAAGCTTTCTTT. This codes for CASSLGTANTEAFF.

CDR3: CASSPRQGRGYTDTQYF. CDR3 nucleotides: TGTGCCAGCAGCCCCCGACAGGGCCGGGGGTACACAGATACGCAGTATTTT. The chain employs TRBV7-2 and TRBJ2-3, with a weak D call TRBD1 (7 bases). The CDR3 length is 17 residues. Trimming shortened V by 5 bases and J by 2 bases, and 20 bases separated the two germline ends. Germline-derived CDR1 and CDR2 are SGHTA and FQGNSA.

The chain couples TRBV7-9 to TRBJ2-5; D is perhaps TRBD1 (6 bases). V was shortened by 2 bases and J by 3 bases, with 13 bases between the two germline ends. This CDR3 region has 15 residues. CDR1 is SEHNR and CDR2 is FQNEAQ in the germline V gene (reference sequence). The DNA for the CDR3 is TGTGCCAGCAGCTTAAGAACAGGGTGGGAAGAGACCCAGTACTTC. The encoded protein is CASSLRTGWEETQYF. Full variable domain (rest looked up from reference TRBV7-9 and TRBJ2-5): DTGVSQNPRHKITKRGQNVTFRCDPISEHNRLYWYRQTLGQGPEFLTYFQNEAQLEKSRLLSDRFSAERPKGSFSTLEIQRTEQGDSAMYLCASSLRTGWEETQYFGPGTRLLVL.

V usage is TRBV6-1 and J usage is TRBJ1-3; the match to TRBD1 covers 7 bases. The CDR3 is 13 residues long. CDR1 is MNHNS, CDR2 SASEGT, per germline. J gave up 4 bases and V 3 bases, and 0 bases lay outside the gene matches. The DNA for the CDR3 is TGTGCCAGCAGTGAGGACAGGGGAAACACCATATATTTT. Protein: CASSEDRGNTIYF.

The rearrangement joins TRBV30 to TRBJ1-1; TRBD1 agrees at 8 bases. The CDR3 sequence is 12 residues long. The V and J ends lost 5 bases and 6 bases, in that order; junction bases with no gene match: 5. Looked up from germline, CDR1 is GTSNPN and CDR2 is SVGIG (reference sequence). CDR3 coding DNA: TGTGCCTGGGGCAGGGGGCTCGCTGAAGCTTTCTTT. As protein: CAWGRGLAEAFF.

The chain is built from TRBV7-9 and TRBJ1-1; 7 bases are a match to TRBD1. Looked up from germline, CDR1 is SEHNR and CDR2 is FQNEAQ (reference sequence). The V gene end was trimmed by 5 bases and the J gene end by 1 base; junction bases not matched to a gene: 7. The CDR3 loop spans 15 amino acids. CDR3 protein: CASSPRDRQNTEAFF. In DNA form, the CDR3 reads TGTGCCAGCAGCCCAAGGGACAGACAGAACACTGAAGCTTTCTTT.

The CDR3 DNA is TGTGCCAGCAGCGTAGCAGGGGGGCACGCCGGGAATGAAAAACTGTTTTTT. Amino acids: CASSVAGGHAGNEKLFF. The chain recombines TRBV9 with TRBJ1-4, with TRBD1 matching over 7 bases. V lost 0 bases, J lost 5 bases, and 10 bases stayed unmatched. CDR1 and CDR2 from the germline V gene are SGDLS and YYNGEE. CDR3 size: 17 residues. The full variable domain, in which reference TRBV9 and TRBJ1-4 provide the parts outside the CDR3, is DSGVTQTPKHLITATGQRVTLRCSPRSGDLSVYWYQQSLDQGLQFLIQYYNGEERAKGNILERFSAQQFPDLHSELNLSSLELGDSALYFCASSVAGGHAGNEKLFFGSGTQLSVL.